This T cell receptor (beta chain) comes out of a study of blood T cell repertoires in COVID-19. Enrolment of Seattle patients took place during active infection, and they were followed longitudinally. Trimming left V 0 bases short and J 0 bases short, with 7 bases between. The CDR3 totals 15 residues. Germline V gives CDR1 SGHTS, CDR2 YDEGEE. In the original analysis: Reference gene primer amplification yielded estimated nucleated cell counts. Libraries were prepared by immunoSEQ multiplex PCR; TCRdb keeps only in-frame clonotypes and omits some of them. V, J and clone size are those of that table, while D and trimming were read from the DNA. The table shows fewer than 300,000 clones, with 70% to 90% occurring only once.

Input material: peripheral blood. The clonotype was recovered from a man aged 50 to 60 with COVID-19, enrolled during active disease. V is TRBV5-8 and J is TRBJ1-3; D is unclear. The CDR3 coding sequence is TGTGCCAGCAGCTTGGGGAGAAGCTCTGGAAACACCATATATTTT. Amino acid sequence: CASSLGRSSGNTIYF.